A single sample is the source of the 19 T cell receptor beta chains below, sequenced in a study of cytomegalovirus exposure and HLA in healthy donors. With 60 Vbeta and 13 Jbeta primers, the PCR was carried out. Data came from immunoSEQ multiplex PCR; TCRdb stores just in-frame clones and leaves some out. The sample lists 95,000 to 100,000 clones, around 80% occurring once. Sequenced input: PBMCs. The receptors originated from a man aged 60 to 69 in good health and CMV-seropositive.

The gene calls are TRBV7-2 and TRBJ2-5; D uncertain. The V end was cut by 4 bases, the J end by 2 bases, with 8 bases between. Germline-derived CDR1 and CDR2 are SGHTA and FQGNSA. The length of the CDR3 is 13 residues. CDR3: CASSSGHQETQYF. CDR3 DNA sequence: TGTGCCAGCAGCTCCGGTCATCAAGAGACCCAGTACTTC.

CDR3 sequence (DNA): TGCAGCGTTCGTCCTAGCGGAGAGACCCAGTACTTC. The encoded protein is CSVRPSGETQYF. J is TRBJ2-5 and V is TRBV29-1; 7 bases fit TRBD2. The V gene's germline CDR1 is SQVTM and CDR2 ANQGSEA. Trimming removed 5 bases from V and 4 bases from J; junction bases left unmatched: 4. The CDR3 is 12 residues long.

This clone was seen a few times. The rearrangement links TRBV6-5 to TRBJ1-6; no firm D call. Trimming left V 6 bases short and J 10 bases short, with 19 bases between. The CDR3 runs to 15 residues. Germline V gives CDR1 MNHEY, CDR2 SVGAGI. CDR3 sequence (DNA): TGTGCCAGCAGCAGACAACTACTGGGAGAGTCACCCCTCCACTTT. Protein product: CASSRQLLGESPLHF.

The V and J genes are TRBV6-1 and TRBJ1-5, with 10 bases fitting TRBD1. This CDR3 is 13 amino acids long. CDR1 is MNHNS and CDR2 is SASEGT in the germline V gene. Trimming took 6 bases from V and 7 from J; bases not matched to a gene: 3. CDR3 nucleotides: TGTGCCAGCAGCGGACAGGGGGGGCAGCCCCAGCATTTT. Protein product: CASSGQGGQPQHF.

The rearrangement joins TRBV5-4 to TRBJ2-3, with TRBD1 matching 11 bases. Per germline, CDR1 SGHNT and CDR2 YYREEE (reference sequence). The CDR3 sequence is 17 residues long. V shed 4 bases and J 5 bases; nucleotides not matched to a gene: 12. CDR3 coding DNA: TGTGCCAGCAGCCAGATGGGGACAGGGGGATATTTAGATACGCAGTATTTT. Translated: CASSQMGTGGYLDTQYF.

The chain recombines TRBV7-2 with TRBJ2-7; D unresolved. The ends were cut back, 5 bases at V and 0 bases at J, with 2 bases in the middle. The CDR3 has 11 residues. The V gene's germline CDR1 is SGHTA and CDR2 FQGNSA. This CDR3 is CASSRSYEQYF. The CDR3, as DNA: TGTGCCAGCAGCCGCTCCTACGAGCAGTACTTC.

The rearrangement joins TRBV19 to TRBJ2-1; 7 bases line up with TRBD2. This CDR3 is built from 14 residues. V shed 1 base, J shed 7 bases, and the junction held 4 bases outside the gene matches. Germline V gives CDR1 LNHDA, CDR2 SQIVND (reference sequence). The CDR3 nucleotides are TGTGCCAGTAGTATAGGGAGGGAGGGAAATGAGCAGTTCTTC. The encoded protein is CASSIGREGNEQFF.

This chain connects TRBV27 to TRBJ2-7; 7 bases map to TRBD2. The length of the CDR3 is 12 residues. V gave up 10 bases and J gave up 3 bases; unmatched junction bases: 6. Germline loops: CDR1 MNHEY, CDR2 SMNVEV (reference sequence). DNA of the CDR3: TGTGCCACCCGGGGGGTTAGCTACGAGCAGTACTTC. This sequence encodes CATRGVSYEQYF.

The chain recombines TRBV6-5 with TRBJ1-2, with TRBD1 identical over 12 bases. V lost 4 bases to trimming and J lost 8 bases; unmatched junction nucleotides: 5. Germline lookup yields CDR1 MNHEY and CDR2 SVGAGI. The CDR3 is 14 residues long. This chain's CDR3 is CASSSGQGARGYTF. The CDR3 coding sequence is TGTGCCAGCAGTTCGGGACAGGGGGCTCGGGGCTACACCTTC.

Worth noting for this clone: Other DNA sequences of this sample code for an identical CDR3. The chain uses TRBV7-9 and TRBJ2-7; D is uncertain. CDR3 length: 14 residues. The V and J ends lost 3 bases and 2 bases respectively, with 11 bases between them. Germline V CDR1 and CDR2: SEHNR, FQNEAQ (reference sequence). This CDR3 reads CASSFSGGAYEQYF. The CDR3, as DNA: TGTGCCAGCAGCTTTTCTGGCGGCGCCTACGAGCAGTACTTC.

The rearrangement uses TRBV6-6 and TRBJ2-3; possibly TRBD2 for D (6 bases). This CDR3 has 16 residues. The germline gives CDR1 MNHNY, CDR2 SVGAGI (reference sequence). V was cut by 3 bases and J by 4 bases, with 17 bases left in between. The CDR3 is CASSYLTGVGSDTQYF. The CDR3 nucleotides are TGTGCCAGCAGTTATCTAACGGGGGTCGGTTCAGATACGCAGTATTTT.

Only one count was recorded for this clone. The gene calls are TRBV19 and TRBJ1-5; no clear D gene. The ends were cut back, 6 bases at V and 5 bases at J, with 17 bases in the middle. CDR1 and CDR2 (germline): LNHDA, SQIVND (reference sequence). The CDR3 contains 15 residues. CDR3 loop: CASSRSGSVDQPQHF. The DNA of the CDR3 is TGTGCCAGTAGCCGTTCCGGTTCTGTCGATCAGCCCCAGCATTTT.

Remarks on this clone: Other DNA sequences from this sample encode an identical CDR3 as well. CDR3 sequence: CASSWEGGSGNTIYF. The CDR3 region has the DNA TGCGCCAGCAGCTGGGAAGGGGGATCCGGAAACACCATATATTTT. The genes are TRBV5-1 and TRBJ1-3, with D tentatively TRBD1 (6 bases). The CDR3 has 15 residues. Trimming left V 3 bases short and J 4 bases short, with 14 bases between. The germline gives CDR1 SGHRS, CDR2 YFSETQ.

V and J are TRBV28 and TRBJ1-1, with D possibly being TRBD1 (6 bases). This CDR3 region has 14 residues. The V and J ends lost 2 bases and 4 bases respectively, with 11 bases between them. Germline V gene sequence: CDR1 MDHEN, CDR2 SYDVKM. CDR3 nucleotides: TGTGCCAGCAGTTTAGGGGGCTTGAGCACTGAAGCTTTCTTT. Amino acid sequence: CASSLGGLSTEAFF.

The V and J genes are TRBV11-2 and TRBJ1-3; 10 bases match TRBD1. CDR3 length: 15 residues. Looked up from germline, CDR1 is SGHAT and CDR2 is FQNNGV. The trim removed 6 bases at V and 3 bases at J, leaving 5 bases unmatched. The CDR3 loop is CASSYRDRGGNTIYF. CDR3 sequence (DNA): TGTGCCAGCAGTTACCGGGACAGGGGTGGAAACACCATATATTTT.

The CDR3 protein is CASRATGGAPLHF. The CDR3 bases are TGTGCCAGCAGGGCAACGGGGGGTGCACCCCTCCACTTT. The chain has TRBV6-5 and TRBJ1-6; weak D call: TRBD1 (5 bases). The germline CDR1 and CDR2 sequences are MNHEY and SVGAGI. With 6 bases removed from V and 11 bases from J, the gap between germline ends came to 14 bases. There are 13 residues in the CDR3.

The chain employs TRBV4-1 and TRBJ2-3; 10 bases fit TRBD2. The CDR3 consists of 17 residues. Germline V gives CDR1 MGHRA, CDR2 YSYEKL. J gave up 7 bases and V 4 bases, and 14 bases lay outside the gene matches. The CDR3: CASSPFLAGAPINTQYF. CDR3 in DNA: TGCGCCAGCAGCCCCTTCCTAGCGGGGGCCCCCATTAATACGCAGTATTTT.

The rearrangement links TRBV27 to TRBJ1-6, with 7 bases aligning to TRBD1. Germline V gene sequence: CDR1 MNHEY, CDR2 SMNVEV (reference sequence). The CDR3 extends over 19 amino acids. V trimming: 6 bases; J trimming: 3 bases; junction bases outside the gene matches: 17. The chain's CDR3 is CASSRRVPGTASYNSPLHF. In DNA form, the CDR3 reads TGTGCCAGCAGCAGAAGAGTTCCAGGGACAGCCAGCTATAATTCACCCCTCCACTTT.

V gene TRBV7-8 combines with J gene TRBJ2-1; 9 positions agree with TRBD1. Losses at the gene ends were 5 bases for V and 5 bases for J; bases not matched to a gene: 4. Per germline, CDR1 SGHVS and CDR2 FQNEAQ. This CDR3 spans 14 amino acids. CDR3 residues: CASSRGQGDNEQFF. The DNA of the CDR3 is TGTGCCAGCAGCCGGGGACAGGGAGACAATGAGCAGTTCTTC.